Sequencing of this TCR beta chain was carried out in a study of T cell changes during pregnancy in multiple sclerosis. Using immunoSEQ multiplex PCR, the repertoire was profiled, and TCRdb retains in-frame clones only, with some absent. The sample shows around 20,000 clones, roughly nine tenths of them seen only once. Looked up from germline, CDR1 is MNHEY and CDR2 is SMNVEV (reference sequence). The V segment lost 5 bases and the J segment 12 bases; nucleotides outside the gene matches: 12. The CDR3 has 15 amino acids. The source material was CD8+ T cells from peripheral blood mononuclear cells, sampled in the second trimester of pregnancy. The V call is TRBV27, the J call TRBJ2-1; 11 positions match TRBD2. The TCR was taken from a female donor in good health, enrolled as a control in a pregnancy study. CDR3 sequence: CASSRGFSGRDAQFF. The CDR3 DNA follows: TGTGCCAGCAGTCGGGGTTTTAGCGGGAGGGACGCGCAGTTCTTC.